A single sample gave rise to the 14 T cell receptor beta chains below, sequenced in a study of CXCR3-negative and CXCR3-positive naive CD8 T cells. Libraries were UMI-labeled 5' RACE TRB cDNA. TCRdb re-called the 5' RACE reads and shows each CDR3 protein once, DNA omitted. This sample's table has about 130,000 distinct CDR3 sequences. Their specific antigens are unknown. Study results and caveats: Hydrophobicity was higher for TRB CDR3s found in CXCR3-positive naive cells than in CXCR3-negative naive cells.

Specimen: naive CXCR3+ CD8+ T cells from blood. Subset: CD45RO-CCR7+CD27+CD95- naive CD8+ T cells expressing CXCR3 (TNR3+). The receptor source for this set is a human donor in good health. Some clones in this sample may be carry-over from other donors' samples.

CDR3 in amino acids: CASPDGSYEQYF. J is TRBJ2-7 and V is TRBV5-1. Germline CDR1 SGHRS, CDR2 YFSETQ. This CDR3 has 12 amino acids.

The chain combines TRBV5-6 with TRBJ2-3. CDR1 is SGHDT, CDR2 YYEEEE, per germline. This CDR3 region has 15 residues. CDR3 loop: CASSFSQTSTDTQYF.

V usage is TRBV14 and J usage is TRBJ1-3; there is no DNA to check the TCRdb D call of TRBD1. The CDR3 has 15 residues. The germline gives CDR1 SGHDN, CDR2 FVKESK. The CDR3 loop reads CASSQRSGSGNTIYF.

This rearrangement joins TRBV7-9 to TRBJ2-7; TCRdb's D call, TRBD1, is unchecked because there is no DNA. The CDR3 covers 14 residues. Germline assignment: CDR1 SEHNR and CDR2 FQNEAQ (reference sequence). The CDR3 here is CASSQPTGTYEQYF.

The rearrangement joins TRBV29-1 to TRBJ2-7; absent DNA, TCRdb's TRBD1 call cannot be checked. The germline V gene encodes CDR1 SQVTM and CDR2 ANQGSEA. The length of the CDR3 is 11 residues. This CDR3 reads CSAISRDEQHF.

CDR3 region: CSATGADNYGYTF. The J gene is TRBJ1-2, the V gene TRBV29-1; there is no DNA to check the TCRdb D call of TRBD1. The CDR3 extends over 13 amino acids. Per germline, CDR1 SQVTM and CDR2 ANQGSEA.

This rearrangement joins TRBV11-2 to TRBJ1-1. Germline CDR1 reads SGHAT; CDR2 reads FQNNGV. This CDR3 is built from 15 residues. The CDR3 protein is CASSLTATLRTEAFF.

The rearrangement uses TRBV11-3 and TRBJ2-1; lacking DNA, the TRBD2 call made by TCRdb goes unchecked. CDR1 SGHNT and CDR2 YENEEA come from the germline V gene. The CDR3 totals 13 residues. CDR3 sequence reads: CASSPEWGGEQFF.

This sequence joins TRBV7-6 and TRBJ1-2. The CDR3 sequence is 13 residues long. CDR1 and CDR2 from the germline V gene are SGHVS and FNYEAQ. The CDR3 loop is CASSRHKNYGYTF. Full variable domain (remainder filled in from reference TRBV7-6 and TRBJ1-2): GAGVSQSPRYKVTKRGQDVALRCDPISGHVSLYWYRQALGQGPEFLTYFNYEAQQDKSGLPNDRFSAERPEGSISTLTIQRTEQRDSAMYRCASSRHKNYGYTFGSGTRLTVV.

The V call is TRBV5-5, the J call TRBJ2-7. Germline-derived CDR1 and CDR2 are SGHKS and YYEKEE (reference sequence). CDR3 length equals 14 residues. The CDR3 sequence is CSSSPPQLEYEQYF.

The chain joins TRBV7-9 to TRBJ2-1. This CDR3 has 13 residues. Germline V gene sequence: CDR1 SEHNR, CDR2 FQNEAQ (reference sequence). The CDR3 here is CASSLVSAVEQFF.

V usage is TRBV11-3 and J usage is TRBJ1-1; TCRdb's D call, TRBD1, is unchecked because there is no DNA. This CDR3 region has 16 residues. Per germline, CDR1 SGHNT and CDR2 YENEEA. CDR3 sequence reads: CASSLEPDRGLTEAFF.

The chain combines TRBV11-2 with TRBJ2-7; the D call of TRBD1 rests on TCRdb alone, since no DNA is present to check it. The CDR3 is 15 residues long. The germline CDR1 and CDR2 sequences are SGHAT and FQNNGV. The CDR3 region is CASSLAQGVTYEQYF.

This CDR3 reads CSARDLWGEGNQPQHF. The chain combines TRBV20-1 with TRBJ1-5; the TCRdb call, TRBD1, lacks DNA for checking. Germline values: CDR1 DFQATT, CDR2 SNEGSKA (reference sequence). CDR3 size: 16 residues.